This TCR beta chain is drawn from a study of shared clonotypes between healthy human individuals. Study overall: Per-donor plates numbered three CD4 naive, three CD4 memory, two CD8 naive and one CD8 memory.

CD45RO-negative, CCR7-selected cells formed the naive CD8 fraction, which excluded terminally differentiated effector memory CD45RA+ cells. Generated by immunoSEQ multiplex PCR, the TCRdb table keeps only in-frame clones and is missing some. The data hold 550,000 to 750,000 clones, with about 92% observed a single time. Losses at the gene ends were 5 bases for V and 6 bases for J; bases not matched to a gene: 4. Germline V CDR1 and CDR2: SEHNR, FQNEAQ (reference sequence). This CDR3 has 14 amino acids. Study-level results: Rarefaction revealed incomplete sorted-subset sequencing despite large depth. Among the subsets, naive ones generally showed larger estimated richness than memory ones.

About this clone: As yet, its antigen is unknown.

This chain joins TRBV7-9 and TRBJ1-4, with 9 bases identical to TRBD1. This clonotype was obtained from a man aged 25 to 40 in good health. The sample was naive CD8+ T cells sorted from blood. The CDR3 sequence: CASSPRTGDEKLFF. The CDR3 DNA is TGTGCCAGCAGCCCCAGGACAGGGGATGAAAAACTGTTTTTT.